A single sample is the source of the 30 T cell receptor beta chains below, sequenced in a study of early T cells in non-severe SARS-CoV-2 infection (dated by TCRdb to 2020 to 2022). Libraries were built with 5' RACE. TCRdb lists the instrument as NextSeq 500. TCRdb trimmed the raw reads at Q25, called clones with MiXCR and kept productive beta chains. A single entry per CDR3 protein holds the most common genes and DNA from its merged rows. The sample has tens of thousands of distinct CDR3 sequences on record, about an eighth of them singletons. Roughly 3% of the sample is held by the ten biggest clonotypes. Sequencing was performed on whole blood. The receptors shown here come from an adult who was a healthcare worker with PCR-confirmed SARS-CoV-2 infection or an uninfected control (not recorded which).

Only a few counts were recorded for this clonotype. The CDR3 sequence is CSASDNYEQYF. The CDR3 bases are TGCAGTGCTTCCGACAACTACGAGCAGTACTTC. The V gene is TRBV20-1, the J gene TRBJ2-7; D gene ambiguous. CDR3 length: 11 amino acids. V lost 5 bases, J lost 3 bases, and 8 bases lay in between. Germline CDR1 reads DFQATT; CDR2 reads SNEGSKA (reference sequence).

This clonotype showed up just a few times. In DNA, the CDR3 is TGCAGCGGAGGGACCCAAACAGATACGCAGTATTTT. Protein: CSGGTQTDTQYF. The chain links TRBV29-1 to TRBJ2-3; possibly TRBD1 or TRBD2 for D (5 bases each). CDR3 length: 12 amino acids. The V gene lost 7 bases and the J gene lost 3 bases, with 11 bases spanning the gap. The germline gives CDR1 SQVTM, CDR2 ANQGSEA.

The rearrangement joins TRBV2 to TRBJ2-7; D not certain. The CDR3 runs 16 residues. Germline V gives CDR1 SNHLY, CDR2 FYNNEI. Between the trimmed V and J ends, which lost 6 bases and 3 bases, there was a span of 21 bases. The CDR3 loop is CASSHGRASADYEQYF. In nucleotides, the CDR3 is TGTGCCAGCAGCCACGGCCGGGCCTCCGCAGACTACGAGCAGTACTTC.

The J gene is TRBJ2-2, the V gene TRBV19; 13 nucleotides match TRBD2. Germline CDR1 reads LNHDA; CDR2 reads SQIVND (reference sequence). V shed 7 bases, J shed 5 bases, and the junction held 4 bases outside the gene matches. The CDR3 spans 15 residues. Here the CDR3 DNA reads TGTGCCAGTAAGGCGGGACTAGCGGGAACCGGGGAGCTGTTTTTT. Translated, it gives CASKAGLAGTGELFF.

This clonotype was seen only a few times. This chain's CDR3 is CASSPRRQARTEAFF. The DNA of the CDR3 is TGTGCCAGCAGCCCCCGAAGACAGGCGAGAACTGAAGCTTTCTTT. This chain uses TRBV7-6 with TRBJ1-1; possible D gene TRBD1, 6 bases. Trimming removed 5 bases at V and 5 bases at J, with 18 bases between. The CDR3 is made up of 15 amino acids. CDR1 and CDR2 from the germline V gene are SGHVS and FNYEAQ.

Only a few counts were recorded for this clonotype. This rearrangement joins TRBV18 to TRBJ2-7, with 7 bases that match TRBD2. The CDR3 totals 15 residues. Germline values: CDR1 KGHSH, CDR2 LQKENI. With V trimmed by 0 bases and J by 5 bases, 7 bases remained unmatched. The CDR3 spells CASSPPSRGEDEQYF. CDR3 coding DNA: TGTGCCAGCTCACCACCGAGTCGGGGGGAAGACGAGCAGTACTTC.

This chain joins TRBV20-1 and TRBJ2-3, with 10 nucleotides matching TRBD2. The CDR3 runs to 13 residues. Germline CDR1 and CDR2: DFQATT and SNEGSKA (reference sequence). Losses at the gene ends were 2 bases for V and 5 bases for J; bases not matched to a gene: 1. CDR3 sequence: CSARLAGVDTQYF. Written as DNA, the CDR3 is TGCAGTGCTAGACTAGCGGGGGTAGATACGCAGTATTTT.

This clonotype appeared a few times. The CDR3: CASSKAGRVNEQFF. Here the CDR3 DNA reads TGTGCCAGCTCGAAGGCCGGGAGGGTAAATGAGCAGTTCTTC. This rearrangement joins TRBV18 to TRBJ2-1; the match to TRBD2 covers 8 bases. The junction had 8 bases not matched to a gene; V was cut back by 6 bases and J by 7 bases. This CDR3 spans 14 amino acids. Germline V gene lookup returns CDR1 KGHSH and CDR2 LQKENI.

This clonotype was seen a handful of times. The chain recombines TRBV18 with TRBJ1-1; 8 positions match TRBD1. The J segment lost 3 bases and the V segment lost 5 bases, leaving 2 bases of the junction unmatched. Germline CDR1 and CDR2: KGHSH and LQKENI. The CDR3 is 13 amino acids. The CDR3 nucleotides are TGTGCCAGCTCAACGGACAGGGACACTGAAGCTTTCTTT. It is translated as CASSTDRDTEAFF.

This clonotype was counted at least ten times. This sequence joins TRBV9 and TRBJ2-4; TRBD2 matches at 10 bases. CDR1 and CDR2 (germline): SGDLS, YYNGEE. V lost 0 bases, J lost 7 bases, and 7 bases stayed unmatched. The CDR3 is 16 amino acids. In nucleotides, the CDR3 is TGTGCCAGCAGCGTAGAAGCGGGGGGGCTTTGGAACATTCAGTACTTC. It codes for CASSVEAGGLWNIQYF.

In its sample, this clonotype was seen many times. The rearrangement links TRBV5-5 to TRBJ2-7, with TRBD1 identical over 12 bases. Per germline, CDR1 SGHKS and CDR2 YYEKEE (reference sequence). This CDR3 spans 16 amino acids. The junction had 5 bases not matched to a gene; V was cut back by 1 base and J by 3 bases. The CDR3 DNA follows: TGTGCCAGCAGCTTGCGCGGGACAGGGGGCCACTACGAGCAGTACTTC. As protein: CASSLRGTGGHYEQYF.

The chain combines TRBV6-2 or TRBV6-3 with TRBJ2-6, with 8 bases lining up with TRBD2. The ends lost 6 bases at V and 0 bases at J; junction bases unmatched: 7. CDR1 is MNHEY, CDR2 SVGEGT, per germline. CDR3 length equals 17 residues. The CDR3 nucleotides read TGTGCCAGCAGACCTAGCGGGCCTTCCTCTGGGGCCAACGTCCTGACTTTC. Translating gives CASRPSGPSSGANVLTF.

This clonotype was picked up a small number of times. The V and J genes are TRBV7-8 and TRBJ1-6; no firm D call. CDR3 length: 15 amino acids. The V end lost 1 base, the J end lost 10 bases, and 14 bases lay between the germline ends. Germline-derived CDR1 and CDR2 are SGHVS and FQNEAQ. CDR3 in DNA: TGTGCCAGCAGCTTAGTAACAGAAGGTCGGTCACCCCTCCACTTT. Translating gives CASSLVTEGRSPLHF.

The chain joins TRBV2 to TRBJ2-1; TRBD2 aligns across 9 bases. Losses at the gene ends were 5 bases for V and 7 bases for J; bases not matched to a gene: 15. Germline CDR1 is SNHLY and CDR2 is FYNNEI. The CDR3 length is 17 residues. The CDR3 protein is CASSHHGAGGSLNEQFF. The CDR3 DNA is TGTGCCAGCAGTCACCATGGGGCGGGAGGGTCGCTGAATGAGCAGTTCTTC.

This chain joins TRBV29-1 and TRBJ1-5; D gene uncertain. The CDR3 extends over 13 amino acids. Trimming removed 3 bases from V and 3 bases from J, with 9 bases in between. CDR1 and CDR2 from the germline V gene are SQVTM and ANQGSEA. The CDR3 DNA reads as TGCAGCGTTGAGGAGGATTCCAATCAGCCCCAGCATTTT. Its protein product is CSVEEDSNQPQHF.

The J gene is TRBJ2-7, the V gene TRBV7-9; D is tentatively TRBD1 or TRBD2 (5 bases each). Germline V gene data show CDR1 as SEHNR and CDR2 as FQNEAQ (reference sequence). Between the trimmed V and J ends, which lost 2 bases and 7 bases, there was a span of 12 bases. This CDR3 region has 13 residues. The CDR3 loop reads CASSLFGAQEQYF. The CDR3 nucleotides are TGTGCCAGCAGCTTATTCGGGGCCCAGGAGCAGTACTTC.

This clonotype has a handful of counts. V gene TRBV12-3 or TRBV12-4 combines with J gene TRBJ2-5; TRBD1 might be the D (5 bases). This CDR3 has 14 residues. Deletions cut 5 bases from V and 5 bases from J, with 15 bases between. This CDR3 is CASSLSIRGETQYF. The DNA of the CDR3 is TGTGCCAGCAGTCTATCGATAAGGGGCGAGACCCAGTACTTC.

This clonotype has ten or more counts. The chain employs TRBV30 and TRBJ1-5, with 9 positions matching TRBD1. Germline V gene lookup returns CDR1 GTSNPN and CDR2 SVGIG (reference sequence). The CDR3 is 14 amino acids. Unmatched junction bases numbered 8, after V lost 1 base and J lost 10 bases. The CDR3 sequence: CAWSDRGRTSPQHF. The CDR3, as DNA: TGTGCCTGGAGTGACAGGGGGCGCACATCACCCCAGCATTTT. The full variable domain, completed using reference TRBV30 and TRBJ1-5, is SQTIHQWPATLVQPVGSPLSLECTVEGTSNPNLYWYRQAAGRGLQLLFYSVGIGQISSEVPQNLSASRPQDRQFILSSKKLLLSDSGFYLCAWSDRGRTSPQHFGDGTRLSIL.

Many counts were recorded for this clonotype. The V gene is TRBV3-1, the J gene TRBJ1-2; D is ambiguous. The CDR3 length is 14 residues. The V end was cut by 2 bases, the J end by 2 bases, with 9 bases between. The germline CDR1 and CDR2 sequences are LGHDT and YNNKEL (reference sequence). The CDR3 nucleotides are TGTGCCAGCAGCCAAACTGGCACCAACTATGGCTACACCTTC. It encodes CASSQTGTNYGYTF.

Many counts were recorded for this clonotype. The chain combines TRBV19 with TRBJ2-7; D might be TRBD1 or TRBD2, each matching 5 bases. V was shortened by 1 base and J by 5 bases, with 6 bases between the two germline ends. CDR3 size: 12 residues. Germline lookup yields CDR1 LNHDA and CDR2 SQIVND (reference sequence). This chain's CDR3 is CASSIGGDEQYF. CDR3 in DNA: TGTGCCAGTAGTATAGGAGGGGACGAGCAGTACTTC. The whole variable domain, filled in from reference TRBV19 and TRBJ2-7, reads DGGITQSPKYLFRKEGQNVTLSCEQNLNHDAMYWYRQDPGQGLRLIYYSQIVNDFQKGDIAEGYSVSREKKESFPLTVTSAQKNPTAFYLCASSIGGDEQYFGPGTRLTVT.

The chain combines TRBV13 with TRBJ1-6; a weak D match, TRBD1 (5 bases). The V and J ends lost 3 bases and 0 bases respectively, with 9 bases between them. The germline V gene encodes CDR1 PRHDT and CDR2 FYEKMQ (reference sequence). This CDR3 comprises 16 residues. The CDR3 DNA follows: TGTGCCAGCAGCTTGAAGGGGAGCTCCTATAATTCACCCCTCCACTTT. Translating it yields CASSLKGSSYNSPLHF.

Written as DNA, the CDR3 is TGTGCCAGCTCACCTGGACAGCTATCCTACGAGCAGTACTTC. Its protein is CASSPGQLSYEQYF. J is TRBJ2-7 and V is TRBV18; D is perhaps TRBD1 (6 bases). Germline loops: CDR1 KGHSH, CDR2 LQKENI. There are 14 residues in the CDR3. V was pared by 3 bases and J by 1 base, with 10 bases between. Using reference TRBV18 and TRBJ2-7 for the parts outside the CDR3, the full variable domain is NAGVMQNPRHLVRRRGQEARLRCSPMKGHSHVYWYRQLPEEGLKFMVYLQKENIIDESGMPKERFSAEFPKEGPSILRIQQVVRGDSAAYFCASSPGQLSYEQYFGPGTRLTVT.

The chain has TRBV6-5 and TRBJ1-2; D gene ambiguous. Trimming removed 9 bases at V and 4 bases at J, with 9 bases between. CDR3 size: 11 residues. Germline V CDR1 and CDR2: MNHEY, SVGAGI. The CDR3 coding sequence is TGTGCCAGTGGTATCATCTATGGCTACACCTTC. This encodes CASGIIYGYTF.

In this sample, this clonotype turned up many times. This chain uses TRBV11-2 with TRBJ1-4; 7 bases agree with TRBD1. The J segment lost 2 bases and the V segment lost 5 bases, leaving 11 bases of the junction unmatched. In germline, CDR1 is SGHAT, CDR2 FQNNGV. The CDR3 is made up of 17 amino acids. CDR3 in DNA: TGTGCCAGCAGCCAAACCGGGACAGACAGGACTAATGAAAAACTGTTTTTT. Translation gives CASSQTGTDRTNEKLFF.

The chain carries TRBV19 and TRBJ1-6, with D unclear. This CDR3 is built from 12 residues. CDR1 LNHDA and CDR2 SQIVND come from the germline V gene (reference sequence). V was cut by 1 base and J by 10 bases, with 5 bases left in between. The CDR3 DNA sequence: TGTGCCAGTAGTATAGTCGGCTCACCCCTCCACTTT. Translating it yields CASSIVGSPLHF.

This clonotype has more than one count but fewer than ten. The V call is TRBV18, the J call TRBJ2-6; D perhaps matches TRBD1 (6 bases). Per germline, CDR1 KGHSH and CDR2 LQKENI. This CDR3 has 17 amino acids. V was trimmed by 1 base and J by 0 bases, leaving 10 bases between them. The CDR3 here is CASSPQQGISGANVLTF. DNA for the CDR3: TGTGCCAGCTCACCACAACAGGGTATCTCTGGGGCCAACGTCCTGACTTTC.

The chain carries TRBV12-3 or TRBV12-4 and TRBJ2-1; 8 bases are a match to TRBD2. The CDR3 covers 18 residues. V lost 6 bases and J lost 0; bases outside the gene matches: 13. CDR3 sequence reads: CASSWPTSGRYSYNEQFF. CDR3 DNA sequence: TGTGCCAGCAGCTGGCCTACTAGCGGCCGGTACTCCTACAATGAGCAGTTCTTC.

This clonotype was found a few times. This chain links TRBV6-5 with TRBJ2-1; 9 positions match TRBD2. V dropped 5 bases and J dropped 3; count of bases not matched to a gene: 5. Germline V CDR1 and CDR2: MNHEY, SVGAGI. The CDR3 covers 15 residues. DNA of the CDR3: TGTGCCAGCAGTGTGACTAGCGGAGACTACAATGAGCAGTTCTTC. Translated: CASSVTSGDYNEQFF.

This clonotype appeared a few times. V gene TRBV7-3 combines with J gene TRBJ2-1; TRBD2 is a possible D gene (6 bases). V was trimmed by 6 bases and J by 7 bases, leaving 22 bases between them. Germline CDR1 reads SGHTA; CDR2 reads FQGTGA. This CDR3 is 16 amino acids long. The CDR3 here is CASSPPPGTRGNEQFF. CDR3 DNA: TGTGCCAGCAGTCCCCCCCCCGGGACCCGGGGGAATGAGCAGTTCTTC.

CDR3: CASSPGGQTQYF. The CDR3 DNA follows: TGTGCCAGCAGCCCCGGAGGTCAGACCCAGTACTTC. The chain recombines TRBV7-9 with TRBJ2-5; a possible D gene is TRBD2 (5 bases). The germline V gene encodes CDR1 SEHNR and CDR2 FQNEAQ (reference sequence). V was pared by 5 bases and J by 6 bases, with 10 bases between. The CDR3 is 12 residues long.